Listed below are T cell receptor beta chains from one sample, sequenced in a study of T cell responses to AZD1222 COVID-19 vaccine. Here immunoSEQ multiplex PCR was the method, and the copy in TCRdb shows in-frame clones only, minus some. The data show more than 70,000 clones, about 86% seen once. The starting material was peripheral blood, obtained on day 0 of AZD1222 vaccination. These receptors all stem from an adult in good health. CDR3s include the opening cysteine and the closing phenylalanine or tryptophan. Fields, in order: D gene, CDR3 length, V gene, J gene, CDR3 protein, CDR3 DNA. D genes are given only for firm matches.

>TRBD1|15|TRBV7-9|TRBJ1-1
CASSFPQGAWTEAFF
TGTGCCAGCAGCTTCCCACAGGGGGCGTGGACTGAAGCTTTCTTT
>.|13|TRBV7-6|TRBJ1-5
CASSLSDNQPQHF
TGTGCCAGCAGCTTGTCCGACAATCAGCCCCAGCATTTT
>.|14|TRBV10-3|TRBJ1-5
CAISELGVNQPQHF
TGTGCCATCAGTGAGTTGGGGGTTAATCAGCCCCAGCATTTT
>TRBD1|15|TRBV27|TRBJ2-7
CASSPGQGMKYEQYF
TGTGCCAGCAGCCCTGGACAGGGAATGAAGTACGAGCAGTACTTC
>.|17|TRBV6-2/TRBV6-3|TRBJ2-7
CASSYAGSWRAPYEQYF
TGTGCCAGCAGTTACGCCGGATCATGGCGGGCCCCCTACGAGCAGTACTTC
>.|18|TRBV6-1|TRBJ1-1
CASSEAEFWGPMNTEAFF
TGTGCCAGCAGTGAAGCGGAGTTCTGGGGGCCCATGAACACTGAAGCTTTCTTT
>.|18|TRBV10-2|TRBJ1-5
CASSPRRGPGAPNQPQHF
TGCGCCAGCAGTCCTCGACGTGGGCCAGGGGCCCCCAATCAGCCCCAGCATTTT
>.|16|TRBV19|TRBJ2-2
CASSWGGRSNTGELFF
TGTGCCAGTAGTTGGGGTGGTCGGTCGAACACCGGGGAGCTGTTTTTT
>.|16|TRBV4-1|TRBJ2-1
CASSPRTHTEYNEQFF
TGCGCCAGCAGCCCCCGGACCCATACGGAGTACAATGAGCAGTTCTTC
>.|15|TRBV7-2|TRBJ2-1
CASSLASGIYNEQFF
TGTGCCAGCAGCTTAGCTAGCGGCATCTACAATGAGCAGTTCTTC
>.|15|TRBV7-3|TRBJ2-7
CASSLGLGNSYEQYF
TGTGCCAGCAGCCTGGGACTGGGAAACTCCTACGAGCAGTACTTC